This T cell receptor beta chain was found in a study of shared clonotypes between healthy human individuals (dated by TCRdb to the early 2020s). Turning to the overall study: Three men and a couple of women, aged 18 to 49 years, made up the cohort. Blood TCR repertoires of roughly five healthy adults were deeply sequenced to estimate repertoire size and the extent of clonotype sharing between individuals. To increase sequencing depth and limit assay-specific biases, different laboratories used diverse techniques to prepare libraries and sequence TCR repertoires. Leukapheresis yielded between about 0.85 and 9 billion PBMCs per donor. For each donor, CD4 naive and CD4 memory were each given three plates, CD8 naive was given two plates, and CD8 memory was given one plate.

Concerning this clone itself: Its antigen target is currently unknown. One base away there is no much larger clone; base qualities are not given.

CD8 naive samples were CD45RO-negative cells positively selected for CCR7, giving a CD45RA+CCR7+ population that excluded TemRA cells. The donors were healthy, HIV-negative adults who had no recently reported acute infections or vaccinations. Every donor was a Caucasian adult residing in Nashville, Tennessee, USA. After blood collection by leukapheresis, PBMCs were isolated using Ficoll-Histopaque density gradient centrifugation and then cryopreserved in the vapor phase of liquid nitrogen. Analytical flow cytometry was used to check the purity and quantity of each magnetically sorted T cell population. Genomic DNA was isolated from each sorted fraction and quantified by UV absorbance on a Nanodrop 2000c. Using the deep immunoSEQ assay, multiplex PCR amplified TCR CDR3 regions from genomic DNA. For each cell subset, the extracted genomic DNA was distributed evenly across all wells of several immunoSEQ 96-well plates, and each plate served as one replicate. For sorted subsets, 150 to 250 ng genomic DNA, equal to 30,000 or so T cell genomes, was loaded into each replicate PCR. The purified libraries were quantified using a Qubit 3.0 fluorometer, sized with a Bioanalyzer 2100, and then quantified again using the KAPA Library Quantification kit. Each immunoSEQ 96-well plate was sequenced on its own single-read 150-cycle Illumina NextSeq 550 flow cell. In the original analysis: Because only junctional sequences without quality scores were contained in the immunoSEQ output, filtering matching that applied to full-length reads could not be performed. To assign V/J genes and CDR3, sequences were annotated using PyIR, a Python wrapper for IgBLAST v1.9, with IMGT germline references. Reads with weak V/J assignments (E-value above 1e-6), missing CDR3, stop codons, out-of-frame junctions, or ambiguous translated residues were removed. V3J clonotypes were defined as sequences sharing the same inferred V gene, J gene, and CDR3 amino acid sequence. To compute the percentage overlap between repertoires, the number of shared unique clonotypes was divided by the size of the smaller repertoire. RTK rarefaction, the Chao1 estimator, and Recon v2.1 estimates of unobserved clonotypes were used to assess repertoire richness. Generation probabilities were computed with OLGA for all TCRbeta clonotypes obtained by the gDNA method from a handful of donors. What TCRdb holds here is the immuneACCESS table cut down to in-frame rearrangements. Part of the clones is not present; checked against another copy, under half of the missing clones reflect an unresolved V gene, and the others are unexplained. That table gives V, J and clone size, and the DNA gave D and trimming. Within this sample are 700,000 to 950,000 clones, with about 97% of them counted one time only. Approximately 0.2% of the sample goes to the ten largest clones.

Overall study results and their limits: Naive subsets generally had larger estimated clonotype richness than memory subsets. Based on pairwise subsampling, the degree of clonotype sharing among donors was expected to be affected by sequencing depth. Approximately 5% of naive CD4, 3% to 4% of naive CD8, about 2.1% of memory CD4, and 0.35% to 0.5% of memory CD8 clonotypes were shared across four donors. Clonotypes shared by all four sorted-subset donors showed higher generation probabilities than non-shared clonotypes. Because the study included a small number of donors, the genetic and exposure-history diversity represented was limited. Incomplete sequencing was indicated by rarefaction of sorted-subset datasets, despite the large sequencing depth. Only blood was sampled, and tissue TCR repertoires likely differ from those in blood.

The CDR3 holds 14 amino acids from the cysteine to the phenylalanine. Only the CDR3 DNA is retained, 42 bases long and in frame from the first base. V and J lose 2 bases and 4 bases, and a span of 11 bases separates them. Via the germline V gene (reference sequence), CDR1 is SGHKS and CDR2 YYEKEE. The sequencing sample was made of naive CD8+ T cells sorted from blood. What the cell subset or site label conveys for this sample: CD45RA+CCR7+. The chain is assembled from TRBV5-5 and TRBJ2-3; no D gene call is confident. This clonotype originated in a man under 40 in good health. The sequenced DNA: TGTGCCAGCAGCTTCGCGGTTGTCTCAGATACGCAGTATTTT. Translation gives CASSFAVVSDTQYF.